The 12 T cell receptor beta chains below were found in one sample sequenced in a study of molecular identifiers for immune sequencing clone quantification. TCRdb redid the calling of the PCR reads with MiXCR, one entry per CDR3 protein. The repertoire holds about 320,000 distinct CDR3 sequences, with roughly a quarter as singletons. Sequencing was performed on naive CD8+ T cells from blood, with Jurkat cell RNA spiked in. Subset noted: FACS-sorted CD8+CD4-CCR7+CD45RA+ naive T cells. The receptors here all came from a human donor in good health. Some libraries in this study had Jurkat cell RNA spiked in.

A word on this clonotype: A read error may be the cause here, since a much bigger clone is one base away. This rearrangement joins TRBV7-2 to TRBJ2-2, with TRBD2 identical over 14 bases. Germline V gene lookup returns CDR1 SGHTA and CDR2 FQGNSA. Trimming removed 4 bases from V and 4 bases from J; junction bases left unmatched: 5. The CDR3 is 17 residues long. CDR3 sequence (DNA): TGTGCCAGCAGCTCAAGACTAGCGGGGGGGCCCACCGGGGAGCTGTTTTTT. Protein sequence: CASSSRLAGGPTGELFF.

This clonotype appeared many times. This chain links TRBV7-9 with TRBJ2-7, with 9 bases aligning to TRBD1. CDR1 is SEHNR and CDR2 is FQNEAQ in the germline V gene (reference sequence). V lost 5 bases and J lost 3; bases outside the gene matches: 5. There are 14 residues in the CDR3. CDR3 residues: CASSGTGRSYEQYF. As DNA, the CDR3 is TGTGCCAGCAGCGGGACAGGGAGAAGCTACGAGCAGTACTTC.

This clonotype was seen at least ten times. The gene calls are TRBV4-3 and TRBJ2-7, with D uncertain. With 0 bases removed from V and 0 bases from J, the gap between germline ends came to 6 bases. The CDR3 runs 14 residues. Germline V gene lookup returns CDR1 LGHNA and CDR2 YSLEER. The CDR3: CASSQDYSSYEQYF. CDR3 DNA: TGCGCCAGCAGCCAAGACTACAGCTCCTACGAGCAGTACTTC.

In its sample, this clonotype was seen a few times. The J gene is TRBJ2-2, the V gene TRBV4-2; D is uncertain. Germline V gene sequence: CDR1 LGHNA, CDR2 YNFKEQ. The V end lost 4 bases, the J end lost 0 bases, and 6 bases lay between the germline ends. This CDR3 is built from 14 residues. The CDR3 DNA reads as TGTGCCAGCAGCCTTGACACGAACACCGGGGAGCTGTTTTTT. Translated: CASSLDTNTGELFF.

The CDR3 sequence is CASSEAVNTKGTYEQYF. The CDR3 DNA is TGTGCCAGCAGTGAAGCGGTCAACACAAAGGGGACCTACGAGCAGTACTTC. This chain connects TRBV6-1 to TRBJ2-7, with D perhaps TRBD1 (5 bases). The CDR3 has 17 amino acids. V was shortened by 0 bases and J by 2 bases, with 17 bases between the two germline ends. Germline CDR1 and CDR2: MNHNS and SASEGT.

This clonotype showed up just a few times. This sequence joins TRBV24-1 and TRBJ2-1; D remains ambiguous. Trimming cost V 2 bases and J 8 bases, with 3 bases left between them. The CDR3 sequence is 11 residues long. Germline CDR1 and CDR2: KGHDR and SFDVKD. The CDR3 DNA reads TGTGCCACCAGTGATTACCATGAGCAGTTCTTC. It encodes CATSDYHEQFF.

This clonotype was observed a handful of times. The J gene is TRBJ2-2, the V gene TRBV24-1; D gene uncertain. Per the germline V gene, CDR1 is KGHDR and CDR2 is SFDVKD. V was clipped by 2 bases and J by 8 bases, with 5 bases between them. This CDR3 has 12 residues. Here the CDR3 DNA reads TGTGCCACCAGTGATTGGAGTGGGGAGCTGTTTTTT. This gives the protein CATSDWSGELFF.

This clonotype has only a few counts. The chain recombines TRBV27 with TRBJ2-7; D not certain. Germline V lookup: CDR1 MNHEY, CDR2 SMNVEV (reference sequence). V was clipped by 2 bases and J by 2 bases, with 13 bases between them. This CDR3 has 15 residues. CDR3 coding DNA: TGTGCCAGCAGTTTAGGTCCCGGGCCTACCTACGAGCAGTACTTC. It translates to CASSLGPGPTYEQYF.

The sample holds many counts of this clonotype. The chain links TRBV7-6 to TRBJ2-7; 9 positions match TRBD1. Germline assignment: CDR1 SGHVS and CDR2 FNYEAQ. This CDR3 contains 15 residues. V lost 3 bases and J lost 5; bases outside the gene matches: 8. The CDR3 sequence is CASSLSGTGLDEQYF. The DNA for the CDR3 is TGTGCCAGCAGCTTGAGCGGGACAGGGCTTGACGAGCAGTACTTC.

This clonotype was seen at least ten times. V usage is TRBV29-1 and J usage is TRBJ1-3, with D hard to call. This CDR3 region has 11 residues. Germline CDR1 SQVTM, CDR2 ANQGSEA. V was cut by 3 bases and J by 7 bases, with 7 bases left in between. The CDR3 loop is CSVEVDNTIYF. The CDR3 nucleotides are TGCAGCGTTGAGGTCGACAACACCATATATTTT.

This chain's CDR3 is CASSVGGVTDTQYF. The CDR3 DNA reads TGTGCCAGCAGCGTAGGTGGCGTAACAGATACGCAGTATTTT. The chain uses TRBV9 and TRBJ2-3; D is unresolved. Germline CDR1 reads SGDLS; CDR2 reads YYNGEE. The V and J ends lost 0 bases and 3 bases respectively, with 8 bases between them. The CDR3 contains 14 residues.

This chain connects TRBV10-3 to TRBJ2-2, with D tentatively TRBD2 (6 bases). Germline V gives CDR1 ENHRY, CDR2 SYGVKD. Between the trimmed V and J ends, which lost 8 bases and 6 bases, there was a span of 13 bases. This CDR3 has 13 amino acids. The CDR3 loop reads CAIAGIGPGELFF. In DNA, the CDR3 is TGTGCCATCGCGGGGATAGGGCCCGGGGAGCTGTTTTTT.